These 22 T cell receptor beta chains were all obtained from the same sample, sequenced in a study of T-cell reconstitution after alpha-beta-depleted transplantation in children. Preparation of the TCRbeta library used unique molecular identifiers. TCRdb itself ran the PCR reads through MiXCR, one entry per CDR3 protein. Among about 980,000 distinct CDR3 sequences, about 29% were seen once, and the ten largest hold roughly 31%. The sequences come from PBMCs, mostly from graft donor cells, collected 360 days after TCRalphabeta/CD19-depleted stem cell transplant. The receptors derive from a boy under two years old who had a stem cell transplant for SCID, so the T cells may come from the graft donor.

The genes are TRBV15 and TRBJ2-7; 7 bases map to TRBD2. The CDR3 extends over 15 amino acids. Trimming took 4 bases from V and 4 from J; bases not matched to a gene: 10. Germline V gene data show CDR1 as LNHNV and CDR2 as YYDKDF (reference sequence). DNA for the CDR3: TGTGCCACCAGCAAGGGGTCGCGGGGAGGGTACGAGCAGTACTTC. Residues: CATSKGSRGGYEQYF.

As DNA, the CDR3 is TGTGCCAGCAGCGTAGAGGGGAGTACATGGGAGACCCAGTACTTC. Its protein product is CASSVEGSTWETQYF. The genes are TRBV9 and TRBJ2-5; D could derive from TRBD1 or TRBD2 (5 bases each). V lost 0 bases and J lost 5, with 14 bases in between. Germline V CDR1 and CDR2: SGDLS, YYNGEE. CDR3 size: 15 residues.

A few counts support this clonotype. This chain uses TRBV12-3 or TRBV12-4 with TRBJ2-7; 10 bases fit TRBD1. This CDR3 is built from 14 residues. The J segment lost 5 bases and the V segment lost 1 base, leaving 2 bases of the junction unmatched. The DNA for the CDR3 is TGTGCCAGCAGTTTAGGGACAGGGGGAGACGAGCAGTACTTC. The encoded protein is CASSLGTGGDEQYF.

There are a few counts of this clonotype. The junction shows a germline mismatch at one end, possibly a read error. The chain recombines TRBV20-1 with TRBJ2-1, with D perhaps assigned TRBD1 or TRBD2 (7 bases each). The CDR3 contains 17 residues. Germline V CDR1 and CDR2: DFQATT, SNEGSKA (reference sequence). The CDR3 sequence: CCASLILRGGSYNEQFF. Written as DNA, the CDR3 is TGCTGTGCTAGTCTCATACTCAGGGGGGGCTCCTACAATGAGCAGTTCTTC.

Only a few counts were recorded for this clonotype. V usage is TRBV28 and J usage is TRBJ2-1; TRBD1 matches 10 bases. The CDR3 covers 16 residues. Germline trimming cut 6 bases from V and 4 bases from J; bases unmatched to any gene: 9. The germline CDR1 and CDR2 sequences are MDHEN and SYDVKM. The DNA of the CDR3 is TGTGCCAGCAGCCCGAACGACAGGGGGCTGTACAATGAGCAGTTCTTC. Its protein is CASSPNDRGLYNEQFF.

The chain joins TRBV11-2 to TRBJ1-1; D remains unclear. The ends were cut back, 5 bases at V and 0 bases at J, with 13 bases in the middle. CDR1 is SGHAT, CDR2 FQNNGV, per germline. The CDR3 runs to 15 residues. In DNA form, the CDR3 reads TGTGCCAGCAGCCAGAGTGCGCAACTGAACACTGAAGCTTTCTTT. It specifies CASSQSAQLNTEAFF.

V gene TRBV3-1 combines with J gene TRBJ1-1; no clear D gene. The CDR3 sequence is 19 residues long. V lost 3 bases and J 11 bases, leaving 34 bases between the germline ends. Germline V gives CDR1 LGHDT, CDR2 YNNKEL (reference sequence). The CDR3 spells CASSHGRHWTVGLDHRAFF. The CDR3 nucleotides read TGTGCCAGCAGCCATGGCCGACACTGGACCGTCGGACTTGACCATCGGGCTTTCTTT.

This sequence joins TRBV29-1 and TRBJ2-5; D is ambiguous. The V end was cut by 1 base, the J end by 4 bases, with 10 bases between. Germline V gene data show CDR1 as SQVTM and CDR2 as ANQGSEA. The CDR3 has 13 residues. CDR3 nucleotides: TGCAGCGTTGAAGGGCAGGATGGAGAGACCCAGTACTTC. Amino acids: CSVEGQDGETQYF.

The genes are TRBV12-3 or TRBV12-4 and TRBJ2-7; possibly TRBD1 for D (6 bases). This CDR3 contains 15 residues. Trimming shortened V by 4 bases and J by 6 bases, and 19 bases separated the two germline ends. The CDR3: CASSSERLTGSEQYF. The CDR3, as DNA: TGTGCCAGCAGTTCCGAACGCCTAACAGGGAGCGAGCAGTACTTC.

V gene TRBV24-1 combines with J gene TRBJ2-3; a weak D match, TRBD1 (6 bases). The length of the CDR3 is 16 residues. V shed 4 bases and J shed 2 bases, with 15 bases lying between them. Germline V gene sequence: CDR1 KGHDR, CDR2 SFDVKD. DNA of the CDR3: TGTGCCACCAGTGACCCGGTGGACAGATACACAGATACGCAGTATTTT. The encoded protein is CATSDPVDRYTDTQYF.

This clonotype was observed a few times. The chain recombines TRBV2 with TRBJ2-7; 10 bases map to TRBD1. CDR3 length: 14 amino acids. The germline CDR1 and CDR2 sequences are SNHLY and FYNNEI. The ends lost 6 bases at V and 3 bases at J; junction bases unmatched: 5. The CDR3 DNA reads TGTGCCAGCAGGGCCGGGACAGGGGACTACGAGCAGTACTTC. It specifies CASRAGTGDYEQYF.

The V gene is TRBV10-1, the J gene TRBJ1-4; D unclear. This CDR3 spans 15 amino acids. Trimming removed 5 bases from V and 3 bases from J, with 13 bases in between. CDR1 and CDR2 from the germline V gene are WNHNN and SYGVQD (reference sequence). The DNA of the CDR3 is TGCGCCAGCAGTCCGGACGAGTCTTCTAATGAAAAACTGTTTTTT. This translates into CASSPDESSNEKLFF.

The rearrangement links TRBV12-3 or TRBV12-4 to TRBJ2-1; 11 bases fit TRBD1. This CDR3 has 14 residues. V was clipped by 6 bases and J by 8 bases; unmatched bases: 6. CDR3 DNA sequence: TGTGCCAGCAGCACCGGGACAGGGGGTCATGAGCAGTTCTTC. It specifies CASSTGTGGHEQFF.

There are a few counts of this clonotype. The CDR3 DNA reads TGTGCCAGCAGTTTCTGGGGGGCCGGAACAGATACGCAGTATTTT. Translated, it gives CASSFWGAGTDTQYF. The chain recombines TRBV12-3 or TRBV12-4 with TRBJ2-3, with D perhaps matching TRBD1 or TRBD2 (6 bases each). This CDR3 is 15 amino acids long. V was pared by 3 bases and J by 3 bases, with 13 bases between.

V and J are TRBV5-1 and TRBJ2-2, with 7 positions matching TRBD1. V lost 7 bases, J lost 1 base, and 13 bases stayed unmatched. Germline V gene data show CDR1 as SGHRS and CDR2 as YFSETQ. The CDR3 is made up of 17 amino acids. In DNA, the CDR3 is TGCGCCAGCTCGGACCCACAGGGGCAGAGGAACACCGGGGAGCTGTTTTTT. The encoded protein is CASSDPQGQRNTGELFF.

There are a few counts of this clonotype. This chain links TRBV12-3 or TRBV12-4 with TRBJ2-7; D is perhaps TRBD1 (5 bases). The ends were cut back, 5 bases at V and 2 bases at J, with 16 bases in the middle. The CDR3 runs to 15 residues. CDR3 residues: CASSPRTRATYEQYF. In DNA form, the CDR3 reads TGTGCCAGCAGTCCCCGGACACGAGCCACCTACGAGCAGTACTTC.

The J gene is TRBJ2-7, the V gene TRBV5-1; 12 bases agree with TRBD2. Germline CDR1 and CDR2: SGHRS and YFSETQ. The CDR3 spans 17 residues. V lost 3 bases, J lost 3 bases, and 10 bases stayed unmatched. CDR3 nucleotide sequence: TGCGCCAGCAGCTATGGAGGGCCGACTAGCGGGGGCTACGAGCAGTACTTC. Translation: CASSYGGPTSGGYEQYF. The entire variable domain, with the rest obtained from reference TRBV5-1 and TRBJ2-7, is as follows: KAGVTQTPRYLIKTRGQQVTLSCSPISGHRSVSWYQQTPGQGLQFLFEYFSETQRNKGNFPGRFSGRQFSNSRSEMNVSTLELGDSALYLCASSYGGPTSGGYEQYFGPGTRLTVT.

J is TRBJ2-4 and V is TRBV5-1; the D is unclear. Germline V CDR1 and CDR2: SGHRS, YFSETQ. Trimming cost V 0 bases and J 4 bases, with 8 bases left between them. This CDR3 contains 14 residues. The CDR3 sequence: CASSLGLSKNIQYF. The CDR3 DNA is TGCGCCAGCAGCTTGGGCTTATCAAAAAACATTCAGTACTTC.

J is TRBJ2-1 and V is TRBV4-1; the D is unclear. CDR3 length: 16 residues. Trimming stripped 0 bases from V and 4 bases from J, with 13 bases between. CDR1 is MGHRA, CDR2 YSYEKL, per germline. CDR3 bases: TGCGCCAGCAGCCAAGACGCCATCCCCACGTACAATGAGCAGTTCTTC. Its protein product is CASSQDAIPTYNEQFF.

This clonotype was observed at least ten times. The V gene is TRBV11-2, the J gene TRBJ1-1; a weak D match, TRBD1 (5 bases). V was clipped by 3 bases and J by 5 bases, with 13 bases between them. The CDR3 consists of 14 residues. CDR1 is SGHAT, CDR2 FQNNGV, per germline. The CDR3 protein is CASSLEGVRTEAFF. CDR3 DNA: TGTGCCAGCAGCTTGGAAGGGGTTAGGACTGAAGCTTTCTTT.

The chain joins TRBV4-2 to TRBJ2-5; D possibly corresponds to TRBD2 (5 bases). CDR1 and CDR2 from the germline V gene are LGHNA and YNFKEQ. The CDR3 covers 15 residues. V lost 1 base, J lost 5 bases, and 14 bases lay in between. The CDR3 DNA reads TGTGCCAGCAGCCAAGTTACTCCAACGGGGGAGACCCAGTACTTC. Translated, it gives CASSQVTPTGETQYF.

The V gene is TRBV12-3 or TRBV12-4, the J gene TRBJ2-2; 7 bases agree with TRBD1. This CDR3 spans 16 amino acids. V lost 5 bases to trimming and J lost 4 bases; unmatched junction nucleotides: 10. The chain's CDR3 is CASSTPGQRTTGELFF. Written as DNA, the CDR3 is TGTGCCAGCAGTACGCCGGGACAGAGAACCACCGGGGAGCTGTTTTTT.